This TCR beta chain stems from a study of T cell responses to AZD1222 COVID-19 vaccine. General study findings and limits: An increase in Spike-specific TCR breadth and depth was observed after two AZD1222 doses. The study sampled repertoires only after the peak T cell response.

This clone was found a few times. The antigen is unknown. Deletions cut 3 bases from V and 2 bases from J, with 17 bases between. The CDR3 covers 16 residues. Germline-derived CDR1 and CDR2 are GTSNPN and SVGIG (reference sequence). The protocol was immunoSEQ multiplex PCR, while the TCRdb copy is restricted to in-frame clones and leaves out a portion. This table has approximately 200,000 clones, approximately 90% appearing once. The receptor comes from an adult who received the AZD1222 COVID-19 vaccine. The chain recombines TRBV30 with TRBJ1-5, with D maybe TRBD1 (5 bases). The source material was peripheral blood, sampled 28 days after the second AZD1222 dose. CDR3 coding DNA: TGTGCCTGGAGGGGGCCCCAGGGAAGGGGCAATCAGCCCCAGCATTTT. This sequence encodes CAWRGPQGRGNQPQHF. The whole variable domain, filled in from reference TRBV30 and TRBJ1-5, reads SQTIHQWPATLVQPVGSPLSLECTVEGTSNPNLYWYRQAAGRGLQLLFYSVGIGQISSEVPQNLSASRPQDRQFILSSKKLLLSDSGFYLCAWRGPQGRGNQPQHFGDGTRLSIL.